The rows below give T cell receptor beta chains drawn from one sample of a study of OX40 agonist ivuxolimab in advanced cancers. The protocol was immunoSEQ multiplex PCR, while the TCRdb copy is restricted to in-frame clones and leaves out a portion. Of around 100,000 clones in the sample, roughly 93% are singletons; the top ten hold 0.25% to 0.3%. The sequencing used CD4+ or CD8+ T cells sorted from blood, collected in a trial of the OX40 agonist ivuxolimab. Receptor source: an adult with an advanced solid tumor such as melanoma, head and neck, liver or kidney cancer. Each CDR3 is given with its conserved first and last residue. The D gene is left open where the match is weak. Clone size is given for some rows only: seen once, a few or many times, or a class if the clone is expanded.

j_call v_call clone_size d_call cdr3_aa cdr3_nt
TRBJ2-2 TRBV10-3 - - CAISLTRASGTGELFF TGTGCCATCAGTCTGACTAGGGCCTCAGGGACCGGGGAGCTGTTTTTT
TRBJ2-1 TRBV15 - TRBD2 CATSLERGTYNEQFF TGTGCCACCAGCCTCGAGCGGGGTACCTACAATGAGCAGTTCTTC
TRBJ1-3 TRBV6-9 - - CASSPPSGNTIYF TGTGCCAGCAGCCCCCCCTCTGGAAACACCATATATTTT
TRBJ2-5 TRBV6-5 - - CASSYLETQYF TGTGCCAGCAGTTACCTAGAGACCCAGTACTTC
TRBJ1-5 TRBV30 - - CAWSPRGSTRQPQHF TGTGCCTGGAGCCCCAGGGGTTCAACAAGACAGCCCCAGCATTTT
TRBJ1-6 TRBV18 once TRBD1 CASSADRVSSPLHF TGTGCCAGCTCAGCCGACAGGGTCTCCTCACCCCTCCACTTT
TRBJ1-1 TRBV30 once TRBD1 CAWSGTGEGLDTEAFF TGTGCCTGGAGTGGGACAGGGGAGGGGTTGGACACTGAAGCTTTCTTT
TRBJ2-2 TRBV7-8 - - CASSLEAGRSSGELFF TGTGCCAGCAGCTTAGAGGCAGGGAGATCCTCCGGGGAGCTGTTTTTT
TRBJ1-6 TRBV5-1 - TRBD1 CASSRQGQDSPLHF TGCGCCAGCAGCCGACAGGGTCAGGATTCACCCCTCCACTTT
TRBJ2-1 TRBV18 - - CASSQAAGYNEQFF TGTGCCAGCTCACAAGCCGCAGGGTATAATGAGCAGTTCTTC
TRBJ2-1 TRBV19 - TRBD2 CASQGLAGASNEQFF TGTGCCAGTCAGGGACTAGCGGGGGCCTCCAATGAGCAGTTCTTC
TRBJ1-1 TRBV6-4 - - CASRGQLNTEAFF TGTGCCAGCAGAGGACAGTTGAACACTGAAGCTTTCTTT
TRBJ1-5 TRBV7-8 - - CASSLGVGDQPQHF TGTGCCAGCAGCTTGGGGGTTGGAGATCAGCCCCAGCATTTT
TRBJ2-2 TRBV9 - TRBD1 CASSTRDRAHSTGELFF TGTGCCAGCAGCACCAGGGACAGGGCCCATTCCACCGGGGAGCTGTTTTTT
TRBJ2-3 TRBV4-3 once TRBD2 CASSPGMVAGDTDTQYF TGCGCCAGCAGCCCGGGGATGGTAGCGGGAGACACAGATACGCAGTATTTT
TRBJ1-5 TRBV6-4 - - CASSDRWVLSGGQPQHF TGTGCCAGCAGTGACCGGTGGGTTTTAAGTGGAGGTCAGCCCCAGCATTTT
TRBJ1-2 TRBV6-4 - - CASSASGYYGYTF TGTGCCAGCAGTGCCTCAGGGTACTATGGCTACACCTTC
TRBJ2-6 TRBV4-3 - - CASSQKSSGEIWSSGANVLTF TGCGCCAGCAGCCAAAAATCTTCGGGCGAGATCTGGTCCTCTGGGGCCAACGTCCTGACTTTC
TRBJ1-1 TRBV15 - - CATSRDRKARTEAFF TGTGCCACCAGCAGAGATCGGAAGGCCCGCACTGAAGCTTTCTTT
TRBJ2-3 TRBV28 - TRBD2 CASVAGGTDTQYF TGTGCCAGCGTAGCGGGGGGGACAGATACGCAGTATTTT
TRBJ1-3 TRBV9 - TRBD1 CASSAQGAGNTIYF TGTGCCAGCAGCGCCCAGGGGGCTGGAAACACCATATATTTT
TRBJ2-2 TRBV4-3 - - CASSQDLRQSTGELFF TGCGCCAGCAGCCAAGATCTTAGACAGTCCACCGGGGAGCTGTTTTTT
TRBJ1-5 TRBV19 - - CASSQTSFTAHSNQPQHF TGTGCCAGTAGCCAGACAAGTTTCACCGCCCATTCAAATCAGCCCCAGCATTTT
TRBJ1-5 TRBV10-3 - - CASSGDNQPQHF TGTGCCAGCTCGGGGGACAATCAGCCCCAGCATTTT
TRBJ1-6 TRBV6-5 - - CASRPGESPLHF TGTGCCAGCAGACCAGGGGAATCACCCCTCCACTTT
TRBJ1-3 TRBV7-9 - - CATPGASGNTIYF TGTGCCACCCCGGGGGCCTCTGGAAACACCATATATTTT
TRBJ2-1 TRBV19 once TRBD2 CASSRTSGSYNEQFF TGTGCCAGTAGTCGGACTAGCGGCTCCTACAATGAGCAGTTCTTC